This T cell receptor beta chain was sequenced during a study of blood T cell repertoires in COVID-19. The germline V gene encodes CDR1 SNHLY and CDR2 FYNNEI. There are 13 residues in the CDR3. Trimming cost V 4 bases and J 5 bases, with 9 bases left between them. TCRdb's table, derived via immunoSEQ multiplex PCR, lists solely in-frame clones and lacks some. Of 72,000 or so clones in the sample, approximately 89% were seen once. This TCR came from a woman in her sixties with acute or convalescent COVID-19. The sample consisted of peripheral blood. The chain is built from TRBV2 and TRBJ1-5; D not certain. This chain's CDR3 is CASSAFTDQPQHF. CDR3 DNA: TGTGCCAGCAGTGCTTTCACTGATCAGCCCCAGCATTTT.